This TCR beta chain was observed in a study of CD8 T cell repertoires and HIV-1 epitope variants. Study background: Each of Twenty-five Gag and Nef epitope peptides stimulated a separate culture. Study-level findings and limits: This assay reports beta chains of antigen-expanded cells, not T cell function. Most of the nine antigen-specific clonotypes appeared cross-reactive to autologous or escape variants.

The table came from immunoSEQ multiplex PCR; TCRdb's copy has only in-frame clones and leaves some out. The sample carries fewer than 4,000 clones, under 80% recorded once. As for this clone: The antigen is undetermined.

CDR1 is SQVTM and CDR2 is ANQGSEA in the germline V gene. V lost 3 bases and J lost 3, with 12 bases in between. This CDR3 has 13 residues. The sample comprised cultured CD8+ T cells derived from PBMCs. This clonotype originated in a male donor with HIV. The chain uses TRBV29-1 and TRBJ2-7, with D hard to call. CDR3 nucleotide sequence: TGCAGCGTTGAGGATAGCTCCGACTACGAGCAGTACTTC. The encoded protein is CSVEDSSDYEQYF.